Presented here are 27 T cell receptor beta chains from one specimen sequenced in a study of blood T cells in healthy people across ages (dated by TCRdb to the mid-2010s). The library was produced with 5' RACE. Instrument on record: Illumina HiSeq 2500. The second PCR ran for about 7 to 11 cycles and used a J-beta primer mix along with a sample-barcoded 5' primer. TCRdb redid the processing of the public reads, applying fastp at Q25 and MiXCR, and retained in-frame beta chains. Identical CDR3 protein sequences are pooled into one entry, listed with their most common genes and DNA. The sample yields about 1.5 million distinct CDR3 sequences; approximately 43% were counted once. The biggest ten clones account for over 3.5% of the sample. Material for sequencing was blood. All receptors derive from a woman aged 18-29 years in good health.

A word on this clonotype: A much larger clone lies one base from this, so it may be a read error. This chain connects TRBV28 to TRBJ2-7, with a possible D match to TRBD2 (5 bases). The CDR3 extends over 11 amino acids. The V gene lost 6 bases and the J gene lost 5 bases, with 8 bases spanning the gap. Germline-derived CDR1 and CDR2 are MDHEN and SYDVKM. CDR3 region: CASSGIHEQYF. Here the CDR3 DNA reads TGTGCCAGCAGCGGGATTCACGAGCAGTACTTC.

This clonotype was observed a single time. This chain connects TRBV7-9 to TRBJ2-1; 8 bases agree with TRBD2. Near its end, the DNA agrees better with TRBJ2-7, so the J call may be wrong. This CDR3 comprises 15 residues. Germline V gene sequence: CDR1 SEHNR, CDR2 FQNEAQ (reference sequence). CDR3 in amino acids: CASRFSGNSYNEQYF. CDR3 nucleotide sequence: TGTGCCAGCAGATTTAGCGGGAACTCCTACAATGAGCAGTACTTC.

V gene TRBV29-1 combines with J gene TRBJ1-1; D is possibly TRBD1 (6 bases). V dropped 6 bases and J dropped 6 bases, with 14 bases sitting between them. The CDR3 totals 12 residues. Germline V CDR1 and CDR2: SQVTM, ANQGSEA. The DNA for the CDR3 is TGCAGCGTCGACGGGGAGGGGGCTGAAGCTTTCTTT. It yields the protein CSVDGEGAEAFF.

Regarding this clonotype: This clone may be a read error of a much larger clone one base away. The chain has TRBV4-3 and TRBJ2-1; 10 bases align to TRBD1. The germline gives CDR1 LGHNA, CDR2 YSLEER. The CDR3 totals 14 residues. The CDR3 DNA sequence: TGCGTCAGCAGCCGGACAGGGGGTCTAGATGAGCAGTTCTTC. It codes for CVSSRTGGLDEQFF.

The chain has TRBV5-6 and TRBJ2-7; 8 bases match TRBD1. V shed 6 bases, J shed 4 bases, and the junction held 9 bases outside the gene matches. Germline assignment: CDR1 SGHDT and CDR2 YYEEEE. The length of the CDR3 is 14 residues. This chain's CDR3 is CASTLGRGLYEQYF. CDR3 DNA sequence: TGTGCCAGCACCCTCGGCAGGGGGCTATACGAGCAGTACTTC.

This clonotype was counted a few times. The chain has TRBV7-2 and TRBJ2-7; 9 bases line up with TRBD1. This CDR3 is 18 amino acids long. Germline CDR1 and CDR2: SGHTA and FQGNSA. V shed 5 bases, J shed 4 bases, and the junction held 18 bases outside the gene matches. CDR3 protein: CASSKSRDRVWGHYEQYF. CDR3 in DNA: TGTGCCAGCAGCAAGTCCCGGGACAGGGTTTGGGGCCATTACGAGCAGTACTTC.

This clonotype was observed a few times. The chain couples TRBV6-5 to TRBJ2-5; 9 nucleotides line up with TRBD1. V was pared by 11 bases and J by 5 bases, with 3 bases of the junction left unmatched. Germline values: CDR1 MNHEY, CDR2 SVGAGI. CDR3 length: 11 residues. The CDR3 protein is CASGQGETQYF. The DNA for the CDR3 is TGTGCCTCCGGACAGGGGGAGACCCAGTACTTC.

This clonotype was observed a handful of times. This chain joins TRBV12-3 or TRBV12-4 and TRBJ1-1; a possible D gene is TRBD1 (5 bases). This CDR3 contains 15 residues. With 7 bases removed from V and 0 bases from J, the gap between germline ends came to 15 bases. The CDR3 coding sequence is TGTGCCAGCAAGGACACCCGAACCATGAACACTGAAGCTTTCTTT. The encoded protein is CASKDTRTMNTEAFF.

This sequence joins TRBV3-1 and TRBJ2-3; D tentatively fits TRBD1 or TRBD2 (5 bases each). Germline V CDR1 and CDR2: LGHDT, YNNKEL (reference sequence). V lost 4 bases and J lost 6, with 20 bases in between. The CDR3 covers 16 residues. CDR3: CASSRSGPAGSDTQYF. As DNA, the CDR3 is TGTGCCAGCAGCCGCTCGGGACCAGCAGGCTCGGATACGCAGTATTTT.

The V gene is TRBV7-2, the J gene TRBJ2-2; D unclear. The V gene lost 5 bases and the J gene lost 2 bases, with 12 bases spanning the gap. CDR3 size: 15 residues. Germline assignment: CDR1 SGHTA and CDR2 FQGNSA. CDR3 protein: CASSPKLANTGELFF. The CDR3, as DNA: TGTGCCAGCAGCCCCAAACTTGCCAACACCGGGGAGCTGTTTTTT.

In DNA form, the CDR3 reads TGTGCCAGCAGTGAACAATACCAGCCCCAGCATTTT. This encodes CASSEQYQPQHF. V is TRBV2 and J is TRBJ1-5; D gene unclear. Trimming removed 2 bases at V and 7 bases at J, with 6 bases between. The length of the CDR3 is 12 residues. Germline assignment: CDR1 SNHLY and CDR2 FYNNEI.

V and J are TRBV6-5 and TRBJ1-1; maybe TRBD1 (5 bases). CDR3 length: 15 residues. The V end lost 6 bases, the J end lost 0 bases, and 14 bases lay between the germline ends. Germline V lookup: CDR1 MNHEY, CDR2 SVGAGI. The DNA for the CDR3 is TGTGCCAGCAGCGAGTCGGGACCGATGAACACTGAAGCTTTCTTT. Its translation is CASSESGPMNTEAFF.

The rearrangement uses TRBV18 and TRBJ1-6; no definite D call. V was trimmed by 1 base and J by 0 bases, leaving 7 bases between them. Germline V gene lookup returns CDR1 KGHSH and CDR2 LQKENI. The CDR3 loop spans 16 amino acids. The CDR3 DNA reads TGTGCCAGCTCACCACAAAGAGGCTCCTATAATTCACCCCTCCACTTT. Translation: CASSPQRGSYNSPLHF.

A note on this clonotype: An end of the junction does not agree with germline; a read error may underlie this. J is TRBJ2-1 and V is TRBV9; TRBD2 matches at 9 bases. Germline V gene sequence: CDR1 SGDLS, CDR2 YYNGEE. The CDR3 runs to 15 residues. The CDR3 DNA reads TGTGCCAGCAGCGTAGTTCAAGCGGGGGGCAATGAGAAGTTCTTC. This sequence encodes CASSVVQAGGNEKFF.

This sequence joins TRBV27 and TRBJ1-4; possible D gene TRBD1, 5 bases. Per germline, CDR1 MNHEY and CDR2 SMNVEV (reference sequence). CDR3 length equals 17 residues. V was pared by 3 bases and J by 3 bases, with 17 bases between. The chain's CDR3 is CASSFSGRGRSNEKLFF. CDR3 nucleotides: TGTGCCAGCAGTTTTAGCGGCCGGGGACGGTCTAATGAAAAACTGTTTTTT.

The V call is TRBV4-3, the J call TRBJ2-2, with TRBD2 matching over 7 bases. This CDR3 has 14 amino acids. The trim removed 6 bases at V and 6 bases at J, leaving 7 bases unmatched. The germline V gene has CDR1 LGHNA and CDR2 YSLEER. CDR3 sequence reads: CASRHGLGAGELFF. The CDR3 region has the DNA TGCGCCAGCAGGCACGGACTAGGGGCCGGGGAGCTGTTTTTT.

V and J are TRBV30 and TRBJ2-7; D not certain. Germline loops: CDR1 GTSNPN, CDR2 SVGIG (reference sequence). The CDR3 length is 14 residues. V lost 2 bases to trimming and J lost 0 bases, with 11 bases between them. CDR3 loop: CAWSPLQSSYEQYF. CDR3 sequence (DNA): TGTGCCTGGAGTCCTCTCCAGAGCTCCTACGAGCAGTACTTC.

The chain carries TRBV11-3 and TRBJ2-7; D assignment may be TRBD1 or TRBD2 (6 bases each). The J call may be wrong; the DNA end is better matched by TRBJ2-5. Germline CDR1 and CDR2: SGHNT and YENEEA. The CDR3 is 17 residues long. The CDR3 region has the DNA TGTGCCAGCAGCTGTACACAAGGGGGAGGAATGGGAGAGACCCAGTACTTC. Encoded protein: CASSCTQGGGMGETQYF.

The chain uses TRBV2 and TRBJ1-1, with a tentative D call TRBD1 (5 bases). Trimming stripped 6 bases from V and 4 bases from J, with 18 bases between. The CDR3 consists of 15 residues. Germline V gene data show CDR1 as SNHLY and CDR2 as FYNNEI. The CDR3 DNA sequence: TGTGCCAGCAGGAGGGAAGGGGATGAGGCCACTGAAGCTTTCTTT. Protein: CASRREGDEATEAFF.

This clonotype appeared once. A single base separates this from a much larger clone, so it may be a read error. CDR3 coding DNA: TGTGCCAGCAGCTACCCGGGTGGGGTCACAGGTACGCAGTATTTT. Its translation: CASSYPGGVTGTQYF. This chain links TRBV7-9 with TRBJ2-3, with D perhaps TRBD1 (5 bases). The CDR3 length is 15 residues. Per the germline V gene, CDR1 is SEHNR and CDR2 is FQNEAQ (reference sequence).

The CDR3 is CASSQRRQGLDIQYF. CDR3 bases: TGTGCCAGCAGCCAACGGCGACAGGGGTTGGACATTCAGTACTTC. The rearrangement joins TRBV13 to TRBJ2-4; 8 bases align to TRBD1. CDR1 PRHDT and CDR2 FYEKMQ come from the germline V gene (reference sequence). The CDR3 covers 15 residues. V was pared by 5 bases and J by 8 bases, with 11 bases of the junction left unmatched. Using reference TRBV13 and TRBJ2-4 for the parts outside the CDR3, the full variable domain is AAGVIQSPRHLIKEKRETATLKCYPIPRHDTVYWYQQGPGQDPQFLISFYEKMQSDKGSIPDRFSAQQFSDYHSELNMSSLELGDSALYFCASSQRRQGLDIQYFGAGTRLSVL.

The chain uses TRBV3-1 and TRBJ2-1; the D is unclear. The germline CDR1 and CDR2 sequences are LGHDT and YNNKEL (reference sequence). The CDR3 length is 15 residues. V shed 1 base and J shed 3 bases, with 10 bases lying between them. The CDR3 DNA reads as TGTGCCAGCAGCCAAGCTACCCCTATCTACAATGAGCAGTTCTTC. Protein product: CASSQATPIYNEQFF.

In its sample, this clonotype was seen a few times. The CDR3: CASSYSNVVGYTF. CDR3 coding DNA: TGTGCCAGCAGTTACTCGAACGTTGTGGGCTACACCTTC. The rearrangement uses TRBV6-5 and TRBJ1-2; no clear D gene. This CDR3 spans 13 amino acids. V was pared by 0 bases and J by 8 bases, with 10 bases between. The germline V gene encodes CDR1 MNHEY and CDR2 SVGAGI.

This chain connects TRBV24-1 to TRBJ1-1; D remains unclear. The germline V gene has CDR1 KGHDR and CDR2 SFDVKD. Between the trimmed V and J ends, which lost 7 bases and 4 bases, there was a span of 12 bases. The CDR3 totals 13 residues. CDR3 protein: CATSTVRATEAFF. The CDR3 DNA reads TGTGCCACCAGCACGGTGAGGGCCACTGAAGCTTTCTTT.

The chain recombines TRBV29-1 with TRBJ2-4; the match to TRBD1 covers 10 bases. Trimming cost V 6 bases and J 4 bases; bases outside gene matches: 6. Per germline, CDR1 SQVTM and CDR2 ANQGSEA. The CDR3 extends over 14 amino acids. The CDR3: CSVPGQGLKNIQYF. The CDR3 region has the DNA TGCAGCGTGCCGGGACAGGGGTTGAAAAACATTCAGTACTTC. Variable domain in full (rest from reference TRBV29-1 and TRBJ2-4): SAVISQKPSRDICQRGTSLTIQCQVDSQVTMMFWYRQQPGQSLTLIATANQGSEATYESGFVIDKFPISRPNLTFSTLTVSNMSPEDSSIYLCSVPGQGLKNIQYFGAGTRLSVL.

J is TRBJ2-3 and V is TRBV7-2; tentative D call: TRBD1 (6 bases). This CDR3 is built from 12 residues. Trimming removed 4 bases from V and 9 bases from J, with 11 bases in between. Germline CDR1 and CDR2: SGHTA and FQGNSA. CDR3 residues: CASSSLDSTQYF. CDR3 in DNA: TGTGCCAGCAGCTCCTTGGACAGCACGCAGTATTTT.

The chain combines TRBV7-8 with TRBJ2-1; 7 bases are shared with TRBD1. Germline V gives CDR1 SGHVS, CDR2 FQNEAQ. This CDR3 is 18 amino acids long. Trimming removed 5 bases from V and 1 base from J; junction bases left unmatched: 14. The CDR3 region is CASSLPGSQGVSYNEQFF. The CDR3 nucleotides are TGTGCCAGCAGCCTCCCGGGTAGTCAGGGGGTATCCTACAATGAGCAGTTCTTC.